The clone carrying this T cell receptor (beta chain) showed up many times. The antigen remains unidentified. One entry per CDR3 protein, called by TCRdb with MiXCR from the RACE reads. Of about 52,000 distinct CDR3 sequences listed, roughly 9.6% are singletons. This sample stems from a study of human T cells and chemical hapten exposure. The study, taken as a whole, reports: As patch test score rose, PT1 expanded TCR counts tended to rise as well. TCRs exceeding a frequency of 1 in 1000 stayed unchanged under DPC sensitization.

Germline assignment: CDR1 SQVTM and CDR2 ANQGSEA. The CDR3 is made up of 15 amino acids. J gave up 3 bases and V 3 bases, and 6 bases lay outside the gene matches. Time point indicated: patch test 1, 2 weeks after DPC sensitization. Treatment defined: therapeutic diphenylcyclopropenone sensitization with weekly scalp DPC. The template was total RNA from unfractionated whole blood. Sequences were derived from whole blood, sampled in connection with sensitization to the hapten diphenylcyclopropenone (DPC). This TCR was sampled from a woman in her 40s with alopecia areata. Some clones in this sample may be carry-over from other donors' samples. The chain carries TRBV29-1 and TRBJ2-1; 9 bases align to TRBD1. CDR3 in amino acids: CSVDRWGQGYNEQFF. For the CDR3, the DNA is TGCAGCGTTGACCGTTGGGGACAGGGCTACAATGAGCAGTTCTTC.